Listed below are T cell receptor beta chains from one sample, sequenced in a study of tumor and adjacent non-tumor tissue in lung cancer. TCRdb re-called the multiplex PCR reads through MiXCR, storing one row per CDR3 protein. This table holds 98,000 or so distinct CDR3 sequences, 75% to 85% found once. The sequenced sample consisted of distant non-tumor lung tissue. Source of these receptors: a man in his 60s with small cell lung cancer. Both conserved end residues are part of each CDR3. The order of the fields is D gene, clone size, J gene, V gene, CDR3 DNA, CDR3 protein. D genes are given only for firm matches. For some rows the clone size is stated as once, few or many, or as a class when expanded; others skip it.

D gene: -
clone size: -
J gene: TRBJ2-5
V gene: TRBV5-4
CDR3 DNA: TGTGCCAGCAGTCGACGGAGTGTAGGCCAAGAGACCCAGTACTTC
CDR3 protein: CASSRRSVGQETQYF

D gene: TRBD1
clone size: -
J gene: TRBJ2-2
V gene: TRBV4-1
CDR3 DNA: TGCTCCAGCAGCAGCAGGGGGCCCTATACCAGGGAGCTGTTTTTT
CDR3 protein: CSSSSRGPYTRELFF

D gene: -
clone size: -
J gene: TRBJ1-3
V gene: TRBV29-1
CDR3 DNA: TGCAGCGTTGATCAGAGAGGAAACACCATGTATTTT
CDR3 protein: CSVDQRGNTMYF

D gene: -
clone size: many
J gene: TRBJ2-2
V gene: TRBV6-5
CDR3 DNA: TGTGCCAGCAGCTTCGTGGGAGGCGGGGAGCTGTTTTTT
CDR3 protein: CASSFVGGGELFF

D gene: -
clone size: once
J gene: TRBJ2-5
V gene: TRBV7-9
CDR3 DNA: TGTGCCAGCAGCTCACAAGGGTCAGGGGCAGCAAGAGAGGCCCAGTACTTC
CDR3 protein: CASSSQGSGAAREAQYF

D gene: -
clone size: many
J gene: TRBJ2-2
V gene: TRBV20-1
CDR3 DNA: TGCAGTGCTAGAGCGCATGGCCCCGGGGAGCTGTTTTTT
CDR3 protein: CSARAHGPGELFF

D gene: -
clone size: -
J gene: TRBJ2-1
V gene: TRBV6-1
CDR3 DNA: TGTGCCAGCACTCACGAAGGGGAGGCGGGCAATGAGCAGATCTTC
CDR3 protein: CASTHEGEAGNEQIF

D gene: -
clone size: once
J gene: TRBJ1-5
V gene: TRBV4-2
CDR3 DNA: TGTGTCAGTAGCCGTAGTTGGGGTGCCAATCAGCCCCAGCATTTT
CDR3 protein: CVSSRSWGANQPQHF

D gene: -
clone size: many
J gene: TRBJ2-1
V gene: TRBV5-1
CDR3 DNA: TGCGCCAGCAGCTTGGATCGGGCGGGCCTCAATGAGCAGTTCTTC
CDR3 protein: CASSLDRAGLNEQFF

D gene: TRBD1
clone size: many
J gene: TRBJ1-2
V gene: TRBV6-2/TRBV6-3
CDR3 DNA: TGTGCCAGCGGGACCCCGGGACAGCTCTTC
CDR3 protein: CASGTPGQLF

D gene: -
clone size: once
J gene: TRBJ1-1
V gene: TRBV29-1
CDR3 DNA: TGCAGCGCCGGAAGGGGGAACAATGAACCTTTCTTT
CDR3 protein: CSAGRGNNEPFF

D gene: -
clone size: once
J gene: TRBJ2-2
V gene: TRBV6-1
CDR3 DNA: TGTGTCAGCAGTAAAGGGCAGGACGCCGGGGAGCTGTTTTTT
CDR3 protein: CVSSKGQDAGELFF

D gene: -
clone size: -
J gene: TRBJ2-7
V gene: TRBV29-1
CDR3 DNA: TGCAGCGCCAGGGACACCTCGTACGGGCAGTACTTC
CDR3 protein: CSARDTSYGQYF

D gene: -
clone size: -
J gene: TRBJ1-4
V gene: TRBV4-1
CDR3 DNA: TGCGCCAGCAGCCAAGGTGCTTCGACAGAAACTAATGAAAAAATGTTTTTT
CDR3 protein: CASSQGASTETNEKMFF

D gene: -
clone size: -
J gene: TRBJ1-2
V gene: TRBV10-2
CDR3 DNA: TGCGCCAGCGTTGATTCGGCGGTTCATGGCTACACCTTC
CDR3 protein: CASVDSAVHGYTF

D gene: -
clone size: once
J gene: TRBJ2-1
V gene: TRBV20-1
CDR3 DNA: TGCAGAGCTAGAGCGCCGGGACCGTTGGTCTTC
CDR3 protein: CRARAPGPLVF

D gene: -
clone size: -
J gene: TRBJ2-3
V gene: TRBV4-1
CDR3 DNA: TGCGCTAGCAGCCTCCCAGCCCTCCGGGCTAACACAGATACGCAGTATTTT
CDR3 protein: CASSLPALRANTDTQYF

D gene: -
clone size: -
J gene: TRBJ2-7
V gene: TRBV11-2
CDR3 DNA: TGTACCAGTAGCTTAACCTACGGGCAGTACTTC
CDR3 protein: CTSSLTYGQYF

D gene: TRBD2
clone size: -
J gene: TRBJ2-1
V gene: TRBV11-2
CDR3 DNA: TGTACCAGCAGCTCTAGCGGAGGCTCCTACAATGAGCAGATCTTC
CDR3 protein: CTSSSSGGSYNEQIF

D gene: -
clone size: -
J gene: TRBJ2-1
V gene: TRBV6-5
CDR3 DNA: TGTGTCGACAGTTACTCTGGGGGAGTGGGTAATGAACAGTTCTTC
CDR3 protein: CVDSYSGGVGNEQFF

D gene: TRBD1
clone size: -
J gene: TRBJ2-2
V gene: TRBV6-5
CDR3 DNA: TGTGCCAACAGTTACTCCCGGTGGGACAGGGGGCTGTTTTTT
CDR3 protein: CANSYSRWDRGLFF

D gene: -
clone size: -
J gene: TRBJ1-5
V gene: TRBV6-6
CDR3 DNA: TGTGCCAGCAGTCCGGCCAGAAGCAATCAGCATCAGCATTTT
CDR3 protein: CASSPARSNQHQHF

D gene: -
clone size: -
J gene: TRBJ1-2
V gene: TRBV4-1
CDR3 DNA: TGCGCCAGGAGCCAAGATAATACTTTTGTGGACAACTACAACTATGGCTACACCTTC
CDR3 protein: CARSQDNTFVDNYNYGYTF

D gene: -
clone size: -
J gene: TRBJ2-1
V gene: TRBV20-1
CDR3 DNA: TGCAGTGCTAAGACTTGCGGACACAATGAGCTGTTTTTC
CDR3 protein: CSAKTCGHNELFF

D gene: -
clone size: many
J gene: TRBJ2-7
V gene: TRBV7-9
CDR3 DNA: TGTGCCAGCAGCTTTGGAGGGGGCACTGCGGGCGAGCAGTACTTC
CDR3 protein: CASSFGGGTAGEQYF

D gene: -
clone size: few
J gene: TRBJ2-6
V gene: TRBV6-5
CDR3 DNA: TGTGCCAGCAAAGTCGGGCTTGCCCAACCTGGGGCCAACGTCCTGACTTTC
CDR3 protein: CASKVGLAQPGANVLTF

D gene: -
clone size: -
J gene: TRBJ2-2
V gene: TRBV11-2
CDR3 DNA: TGTGCCAACTGCTTAGAGCCCCTCTGGGGGGAACTGTTTTTT
CDR3 protein: CANCLEPLWGELFF

D gene: -
clone size: -
J gene: TRBJ1-2
V gene: TRBV12-3/TRBV12-4
CDR3 DNA: TGTGCCAGCAATTTCGCGGCGTGGGGACAATCGGACCACACCTTC
CDR3 protein: CASNFAAWGQSDHTF

D gene: -
clone size: -
J gene: TRBJ2-7
V gene: TRBV11-3
CDR3 DNA: TGTGTCAGCAGCCAGGGGCCGGGACCGGTGATCAAGCAGTACTTC
CDR3 protein: CVSSQGPGPVIKQYF

D gene: -
clone size: -
J gene: TRBJ1-2
V gene: TRBV29-1
CDR3 DNA: TGCAGCGTTGGGCAGGAGGATGGATACACCTTC
CDR3 protein: CSVGQEDGYTF

D gene: -
clone size: -
J gene: TRBJ1-6
V gene: TRBV25-1
CDR3 DNA: TGTGCCAACAGTCCGACGGAGCGTTATAAATCACCCCCCCACTTT
CDR3 protein: CANSPTERYKSPPHF

D gene: -
clone size: -
J gene: TRBJ2-3
V gene: TRBV11-3
CDR3 DNA: TGCGCCAGCAGCCCACCCACAGATGCGCAGTATTTT
CDR3 protein: CASSPPTDAQYF

D gene: -
clone size: once
J gene: TRBJ2-3
V gene: TRBV4-2
CDR3 DNA: TGTGCCAGCAGCCAAGACTGGGGAAGCCAAGATACGGAGTATTTT
CDR3 protein: CASSQDWGSQDTEYF

D gene: -
clone size: -
J gene: TRBJ2-2
V gene: TRBV2
CDR3 DNA: TGTGCCAGCAGTGGATCGGGTTGGTCCGGGGAGCTGCTTTTT
CDR3 protein: CASSGSGWSGELLF

D gene: TRBD2
clone size: many
J gene: TRBJ2-5
V gene: TRBV7-9
CDR3 DNA: TGTGCCAGCAGCCCCTCGGGGGGAGAGACCCAGTACTTC
CDR3 protein: CASSPSGGETQYF

D gene: TRBD2
clone size: few
J gene: TRBJ2-3
V gene: TRBV7-2
CDR3 DNA: TGTGCCAGCAGCTTCCGGGACTACACAGATACGCAGTATTTT
CDR3 protein: CASSFRDYTDTQYF

D gene: -
clone size: -
J gene: TRBJ2-6
V gene: TRBV6-2/TRBV6-3
CDR3 DNA: TGTGCCAGCAGATGCCAGGCATCGGCTGGGGCCAACGTCCTGTCTTTC
CDR3 protein: CASRCQASAGANVLSF

D gene: -
clone size: -
J gene: TRBJ2-4
V gene: TRBV12-3/TRBV12-4
CDR3 DNA: TGTGCCAGCAGTTTATCGCTTAGCTGTATCGCCAAAAACATTCAGTACTTC
CDR3 protein: CASSLSLSCIAKNIQYF

D gene: -
clone size: -
J gene: TRBJ1-4
V gene: TRBV11-2
CDR3 DNA: TGTGCCAGCAGCTTAAACGTACTGGCCAATGAAAAACTATTTTTT
CDR3 protein: CASSLNVLANEKLFF

D gene: -
clone size: -
J gene: TRBJ2-1
V gene: TRBV4-2
CDR3 DNA: TGTGCCAGCAGCCAAGTATCAGGGAACAATGATCATTTCTTC
CDR3 protein: CASSQVSGNNDHFF

D gene: -
clone size: -
J gene: TRBJ1-1
V gene: TRBV11-2
CDR3 DNA: TGTGGTAGCAGCTTAGAACGCAGGCTCGAAGCTTTCTTT
CDR3 protein: CGSSLERRLEAFF

D gene: -
clone size: many
J gene: TRBJ2-3
V gene: TRBV1
CDR3 DNA: TGCACCAGCAGCCAAGTGACTAGCGGGAGAGTCGATACGCAGTATTTT
CDR3 protein: CTSSQVTSGRVDTQYF

D gene: -
clone size: -
J gene: TRBJ2-3
V gene: TRBV11-2
CDR3 DNA: TGTGCCAGCAGCTTAGACTGGACAGATACGTACTGTTTT
CDR3 protein: CASSLDWTDTYCF

D gene: TRBD2
clone size: -
J gene: TRBJ2-1
V gene: TRBV12-3/TRBV12-4
CDR3 DNA: TGTGCCAGCAAGACTAGCGGGAATTACTGGTCGAATGAACAGTTCTTC
CDR3 protein: CASKTSGNYWSNEQFF

D gene: -
clone size: -
J gene: TRBJ2-1
V gene: TRBV6-1
CDR3 DNA: TGTGCTAGCATCTTTAACGGGAGTAGGAATGAGCAATTCTTC
CDR3 protein: CASIFNGSRNEQFF

D gene: -
clone size: -
J gene: TRBJ2-3
V gene: TRBV29-1
CDR3 DNA: TGCAGCGTTAAAAGTCTTAACACGTATACGCAGTATTTT
CDR3 protein: CSVKSLNTYTQYF

D gene: -
clone size: -
J gene: TRBJ1-2
V gene: TRBV6-2/TRBV6-3
CDR3 DNA: TGTGCCGGCAGCCCGATTGGGGTTGTCGGCTACACCTTC
CDR3 protein: CAGSPIGVVGYTF

D gene: TRBD1
clone size: -
J gene: TRBJ1-2
V gene: TRBV28
CDR3 DNA: TGTGCCAGCAGTTCCGGGACAGGGGAATTTATAGATGGCTACACCTTC
CDR3 protein: CASSSGTGEFIDGYTF

D gene: TRBD2
clone size: -
J gene: TRBJ2-1
V gene: TRBV5-5
CDR3 DNA: TGTGCCAGCAGCCGTGGACTAGCGGAAGATTTCAGTGAGGAGTTCTTC
CDR3 protein: CASSRGLAEDFSEEFF

D gene: -
clone size: -
J gene: TRBJ2-7
V gene: TRBV4-1
CDR3 DNA: TGCGCCATCAGCCAGGGCGGGGCCCCAGCCTACGAGCAGTACTTC
CDR3 protein: CAISQGGAPAYEQYF

D gene: -
clone size: -
J gene: TRBJ1-5
V gene: TRBV19
CDR3 DNA: TGTGCCAGTACCCACCCTAGGACGGGTGGCAGCAATCAGCCCCAGCATTTT
CDR3 protein: CASTHPRTGGSNQPQHF